Here is one T cell receptor beta chain with its context. Which antigen it targets is not known. The read halts 3 residues ahead of the CDR3 end, with the missing end drawn from the germline J gene. TCR beta CDR3 regions were amplified by multiplex PCR from an average of approximately 1,200 ng genomic DNA per sample using the immunoSEQ assay. The assay corrected primer bias using a complete synthetic TCR repertoire to establish an amplification baseline. Amplicons were sequenced on the Illumina platform. The paper's processing steps were these. Sequence errors were corrected by clustering with frequency ratios and a modified nearest-neighbor algorithm, and the sequences were then analyzed in the immunoSEQ Analyzer using IMGT gene definitions. TCR richness and evenness were averaged over 20 rarefaction repeats at each rarefaction depth, excluding samples with fewer sequences than the depth. Wilcoxon rank sum tests with FDR correction were used to compare V, D and J gene relative abundances between the groups. For the blinded duplicates, the intraclass correlation was over 95% for TCR richness and averaged around 76% across more than 60 gene segments. The immuneACCESS repertoire file appears here via TCRdb, limited to in-frame rearrangements. These files lack a portion of the clones; in checked studies, under half of the deficit traces to unresolved V genes, and the cause of the others is not known. Clonal size and the V and J genes are those of that table, whereas D and trimming came from the DNA. The sample's records list 25,000 or so clones. More than 8% of the sample goes to the ten largest clones.

Every participant had a single incident cervical HPV16 infection, and prevalent HPV16 infections were excluded. Cervical HPV DNA was detected by MY09/MY11 PCR and genotyped by dot-blot hybridization. Fifteen mL of heparinized blood was centrifuged, after which the buffy coat was aliquoted, frozen at -30 degrees C, and then stored at -80 degrees C. Genomic DNA was extracted from buffy coat specimens using QIAGEN kits. The sample originates from a study of T cells in women clearing cervical HPV infection (dated by TCRdb to 2017 to 2018). With regard to the full study: Cases were some 24 women with histologically confirmed HPV16-related CIN3 or worse, including a couple of invasive cancers. Controls were some 26 women whose single incident HPV16 infection cleared within 12 months without precancer or cancer developing. Blood from cases was collected at the visit at which the lesion was first identified, whereas blood from controls was collected once infection was no longer detected. Among cases, blood sampling came a median of roughly 150 days after lesion detection, with an interquartile range of about 85 to 200 days. HLA typing was available for only a few women, so HLA type could not be excluded as a confounder. Nested within Costa Rica's Guanacaste HPV Natural History Study, an exploratory proof-of-principle case-control study compared TCR repertoires across cervical HPV16 outcomes. Cases were matched to controls by age within five years and by the year the sample was collected. A median age of around 30 years was observed in cases versus roughly 40 in controls, and no significant differences in baseline characteristics were found. The parent cohort enrolled 9,000 to 13,000 women aged 18 or older in Guanacaste, Costa Rica, in about 1993 to 1994 and followed the women for about 7 years. Five blinded duplicates per group were added as quality controls, giving about 60 samples: 50 or so participants and some 10 replicates. Here is what the overall study found, with its caveats: By combining richness with V gene abundances, random forest classifiers separated cases from controls with an estimated AUC of around 0.8. CIN3+ cases had significantly higher TCR repertoire richness than controls across sequencing depths, but evenness did not differ between the groups. Lower TRBV6-7 relative abundance was observed in cases than in controls (around 0.11% versus 0.15%; Bonferroni P = 0.0008). Whether associations preceded infection or resulted from infection could not be shown with the cross-sectional design, and effector/memory subsets and HPV-specific T cells were not isolated. T-cell numbers per sample were unknown, so richness differences could reflect varying T-cell content rather than repertoire biology.

The CDR3 runs 16 amino acids, cysteine and phenylalanine included. Part of the CDR3 DNA is given, 39 bases translated from base 1. The germline V gene provides CDR1 MNHEY and CDR2 SVGEGT. Ends trimmed: V by 0 bases, J by 5 bases; bases unmatched to a gene: 8. The TCR was taken from a woman between 18 and 70 years old with a cervical HPV16 infection that either progressed to CIN3+ or cleared (not recorded which). This chain is built from TRBV6-2 or TRBV6-3 and TRBJ2-3, and 7 junctional nucleotides match TRBD1. The sequenced material came from blood buffy coat. CDR3 protein: CASSYSDRVWGDTQYF. The DNA read from the CDR3 is TGTGCCAGCAGTTACTCTGACAGGGTATGGGGAGATACG.